This paragraph covers one T cell receptor (beta chain) sequence. The target of this receptor is not known. Base qualities are not recorded, but no much larger clone differs from it by a single base. This record comes from a study of blood T cell repertoires in COVID-19 (dated by TCRdb to the early 2020s). About the study as a whole: Samples from collaborators originated in the United States, Italy and Spain and spanned both the acute and convalescent phases of COVID-19. The material from the prospective study consisted of cDNA or gDNA derived from T cells, B-cell-depleted T cells, or PBMCs. The dataset comprised deeply sampled blood TCRbeta repertoires from subjects exposed to, actively infected with, or recovered from COVID-19. The repertoires were released in a freely available public database meant as a resource for research on the immune response to SARS-CoV-2. Samples came from the ongoing ImmuneRACE study (first 160 participants) plus 1,254 subjects from 6 global collaborators. The sample metadata nearly always contained a de-identified subject ID, COVID-19 status, age in years and sex. Where available, HLA class I and class II types were obtained from metadata supplied by the sample provider rather than from assay-based typing.

One collaborating source in Seattle enrolled patients while the patients were actively infected and followed the patients over time throughout the course of disease. Each collaborating institution followed its own protocols to collect whole blood in K2EDTA tubes. For TCRbeta analysis, collaborator samples were shipped as frozen whole blood, as isolated PBMCs, or as DNA extracted from either sample type. Based on the germline V gene, the CDR1 and CDR2 sequences are KGHSH and LQKENI. The junction carries 11 bases between V and J, which are trimmed by 3 bases and 0 bases respectively. From the cysteine up to the phenylalanine, the CDR3 has a length of 15 residues. The CDR3 DNA has 45 bases and is translated from base 1. On the study overall, not on this receptor specifically: Clinical and demographic metadata were provided uncurated, with the amount varying by source and participant.

The immunoSEQ Assay, a bias-controlled multiplex PCR, was used to amplify TCRbeta CDR3 regions from genomic DNA. For the original study's pipeline: The number of nucleated cells in each sample was estimated by amplification of reference gene primers within the assay. Sequence reads were collapsed and filtered to measure the absolute abundance of every unique TCRbeta CDR3 rearrangement. For each sample, productive Simpson clonality was calculated as the square root of Simpson's diversity index over productive rearrangements. Sourced from immuneACCESS, this table was stored by TCRdb with only in-frame sequences that have V and J called. A share of the clones is absent; for the studies checked, an unresolved V gene accounts for under half, and the remainder has no known explanation. That table is the source of V, J and clone size, and D and trimming were worked out from the DNA. The sample profile shows under 550,000 clones; over 85% of them were found once. About 0.91% of the sample lies in the top ten.

Sample: peripheral blood. The TCR comes from a man aged 18 to 29 with COVID-19, enrolled during active disease. In this chain, TRBV18 is recombined with TRBJ1-1; TRBD1 is a possible D gene, resting on 6 matching bases. This receptor carries the CDR3 CASSPGTQLNTEAFF. The nucleotide sequence reads as follows: TGTGCCAGCTCACCGGGGACACAACTGAACACTGAAGCTTTCTTT.